This TCR delta chain was sequenced in a study of γδ T cells in repeated Plasmodium falciparum infection. Study as a whole: The natural-infection arm compared Malian children under seasonal malaria with matched Australian children.

Study outcomes and limitations: Donors in Mali lived in a small rural village, largely one ethnic group.

TCRdb called clones anew from the multiplex PCR reads with CATT. This sample carries 90,000 or so delta-chain clones, 0.75% to 1% of them seen once, and the ten largest clones take 7.5% to 10%. As to this clone: Its target is unknown. TCRdb's protein, taken from a much larger clone, differs from this DNA's translation at residue 13, likely owing to a read error; the protein displayed comes from the DNA.

Germline V gene lookup returns CDR1 TSWWSYY and CDR2 QGS. The CDR3 extends over 16 amino acids. Flow sorting of PBMC yielded separate Vgamma9/Vdelta2+ and Vdelta2-negative gammadelta T cell populations for bulk repertoire analysis. The chain combines TRDV1 with TRDJ1, with TRDD2 matching over 7 bases. TCRdb records no J gene; here it was assigned by comparing the DNA to germline. The sequencing sample was made of gamma-delta T cells from blood. This receptor was identified in a pool of human donors (malaria-infected and uninfected, not separated). CDR3 nucleotides: TGTGCTCTTGGGGATAACCTTCCTCCGGACACCGATAGACTCATCTTT. It encodes CALGDNLPPDTDRLIF.